The 22 T cell receptor beta chains presented below share a single source sample, sequenced in a study of regulatory T cells in long-lasting Graves disease. Relying on iRepertoire HTBI primers and Arm-PCR of CDR3 regions, the team built TCR beta libraries. TCRdb used MiXCR to reprocess the multiplex PCR reads, holding one entry per CDR3 protein. The repertoire holds about 470,000 distinct CDR3 sequences, with about 15% as singletons. Described time point: newly diagnosed GD, antithyroid drugs for less than 3 months. PBMC-extracted RNA yielded the TCR library. This sample was shared with a second study, whose subject was T cells in Graves' hyperthyroidism and ophthalmopathy.

This material consisted of peripheral blood mononuclear cells (PBMCs), taken at new diagnosis, from a patient treated with antithyroid drugs. These receptors were taken from a woman aged 30 to 39 with Graves disease.

This clonotype was detected only a few times. This rearrangement joins TRBV12-5 to TRBJ2-2, with 8 bases matching TRBD2. Germline CDR1 LGHNT, CDR2 FRNRAP. The J segment lost 2 bases and the V segment lost 7 bases, leaving 3 bases of the junction unmatched. This CDR3 is 14 amino acids long. This CDR3 reads CASVLAGNTGELFF. The CDR3 region has the DNA TGTGCTAGTGTCCTAGCGGGTAACACCGGGGAGCTGTTTTTT.

This clonotype has a count of ten or more. This chain uses TRBV11-2 with TRBJ2-3; D may be TRBD2 (6 bases). The CDR3 contains 17 residues. Looked up from germline, CDR1 is SGHAT and CDR2 is FQNNGV. With 1 base removed from V and 2 bases from J, the gap between germline ends came to 16 bases. CDR3 amino acids: CASSLGWLAENTDTQYF. CDR3 DNA sequence: TGTGCCAGCAGCTTAGGGTGGTTAGCGGAGAACACAGATACGCAGTATTTT.

This clonotype was detected many times. The CDR3 sequence is CATSGGQGEGNEQFF. In DNA form, the CDR3 reads TGTGCCACCAGTGGGGGTCAGGGGGAGGGCAATGAGCAGTTCTTC. The genes are TRBV24-1 and TRBJ2-1, with D possibly being TRBD1 or TRBD2 (7 bases each). V shed 5 bases and J shed 6 bases, with 16 bases lying between them. This CDR3 is 15 amino acids long. CDR1 KGHDR and CDR2 SFDVKD come from the germline V gene.

Only a few counts were recorded for this clonotype. The rearrangement uses TRBV7-9 and TRBJ1-4, with D unresolved. V was pared by 3 bases and J by 0 bases, with 8 bases between. There are 15 residues in the CDR3. From germline, CDR1 is SEHNR and CDR2 FQNEAQ (reference sequence). The CDR3 protein is CASSFGTATNEKLFF. DNA of the CDR3: TGTGCCAGCAGCTTTGGCACAGCAACTAATGAAAAACTGTTTTTT.

The table lists this clonotype with many counts. This chain uses TRBV20-1 with TRBJ1-5, with D possibly matching TRBD1 (5 bases). CDR1 DFQATT and CDR2 SNEGSKA come from the germline V gene (reference sequence). The CDR3 covers 14 residues. Trimming cost V 4 bases and J 2 bases, with 12 bases left between them. The CDR3 DNA is TGCAGTGCTAAAAGGGGCGCGGGCAATCAGCCCCAGCATTTT. Protein: CSAKRGAGNQPQHF.

As concerns this clonotype: An end of the junction does not agree with germline; a read error may underlie this. The CDR3 DNA follows: TGTGCCACTCCTGGGGGGTGTGATAAAGAGTCCCAGTACTTC. Amino acid sequence: CATPGGCDKESQYF. The chain couples TRBV6-2 or TRBV6-3 to TRBJ2-5; tentative D call: TRBD2 (6 bases). The CDR3 consists of 14 residues. Germline loops: CDR1 MNHEY, CDR2 SVGEGT.

This clonotype appeared many times. The genes are TRBV5-4 and TRBJ2-7; no clear D gene. Germline V CDR1 and CDR2: SGHNT, YYREEE (reference sequence). The V and J ends lost 2 bases and 5 bases respectively, with 8 bases between them. The CDR3 has 12 residues. The CDR3 sequence is CASSLLKNEQYF. Here the CDR3 DNA reads TGTGCCAGCAGCTTATTAAAAAACGAGCAGTACTTC.

This clonotype was observed a few times. The chain uses TRBV18 and TRBJ1-5; D remains unclear. CDR1 and CDR2 (germline): KGHSH, LQKENI. The CDR3 is 14 residues long. Trimming removed 2 bases from V and 4 bases from J, with 9 bases in between. The CDR3 protein is CASSPNGLNQPQHF. The DNA of the CDR3 is TGTGCCAGCTCACCAAACGGACTTAATCAGCCCCAGCATTTT.

This clonotype was found many times. The chain recombines TRBV7-9 with TRBJ2-1; 10 positions match TRBD2. Germline V gene sequence: CDR1 SEHNR, CDR2 FQNEAQ (reference sequence). The trim removed 5 bases at V and 8 bases at J, leaving 18 bases unmatched. This CDR3 is built from 18 residues. Written as DNA, the CDR3 is TGTGCCAGCAGCCGTCTGAGCGGCGGGACTAGCGTAATCGATGAGCAGTTCTTC. Its translation is CASSRLSGGTSVIDEQFF.

The J gene is TRBJ1-4, the V gene TRBV18, with unresolved D. The CDR3 has 13 residues. Trimming took 6 bases from V and 7 from J, leaving 12 bases between them. CDR1 and CDR2 from the germline V gene are KGHSH and LQKENI. The CDR3 bases are TGTGCCAGCTCGGAGCCCTCAGGTGAAAAACTGTTTTTT. This gives the protein CASSEPSGEKLFF.

This clonotype was observed at least ten times. The rearrangement uses TRBV30 and TRBJ2-3; D is possibly TRBD1 (6 bases). CDR3 length: 16 amino acids. V dropped 4 bases and J dropped 1 base, with 18 bases sitting between them. Germline lookup yields CDR1 GTSNPN and CDR2 SVGIG (reference sequence). CDR3 nucleotides: TGTGCCTGGACAACCGATACAGGGCTCCGCACAGATACGCAGTATTTT. Encoded protein: CAWTTDTGLRTDTQYF.

Many counts were recorded for this clonotype. This chain links TRBV27 with TRBJ2-7; 7 bases align to TRBD1. This CDR3 region has 14 residues. V shed 3 bases and J 3 bases; nucleotides not matched to a gene: 5. The germline CDR1 and CDR2 sequences are MNHEY and SMNVEV (reference sequence). The CDR3 sequence is CASSFETGNYEQYF. CDR3 bases: TGTGCCAGCAGTTTTGAGACAGGGAACTACGAGCAGTACTTC.

This clonotype was observed a few times. The rearrangement joins TRBV7-6 to TRBJ2-5; no clear D gene. Germline V gene data show CDR1 as SGHVS and CDR2 as FNYEAQ. This CDR3 comprises 13 residues. V shed 5 bases and J shed 6 bases, with 13 bases lying between them. This chain's CDR3 is CASSLRVLKTQYF. The CDR3 nucleotides read TGTGCCAGCAGCCTACGGGTTCTGAAGACCCAGTACTTC.

This clonotype was observed many times. This chain links TRBV12-3 or TRBV12-4 with TRBJ2-5; D call uncertain. The CDR3 consists of 13 residues. V was clipped by 3 bases and J by 3 bases, with 8 bases between them. CDR3 region: CASSLVRKETQYF. The CDR3 region has the DNA TGTGCCAGCAGTTTGGTACGGAAAGAGACCCAGTACTTC.

This chain joins TRBV20-1 and TRBJ1-2; D might be TRBD1 (6 bases). Between the trimmed V and J ends, which lost 5 bases and 7 bases, there was a span of 8 bases. From germline, CDR1 is DFQATT and CDR2 SNEGSKA (reference sequence). This CDR3 has 10 residues. CDR3 DNA: TGCAGTGCTGCAGGGGTTGGCTACACCTTC. It is translated as CSAAGVGYTF.

This clonotype came up many times. The V call is TRBV6-2 or TRBV6-3, the J call TRBJ2-1; TRBD2 agrees at 10 bases. This CDR3 region has 18 residues. Germline V gives CDR1 MNHEY, CDR2 SVGEGT. The V and J ends lost 2 bases and 1 base, in that order; junction bases with no gene match: 8. The DNA of the CDR3 is TGTGCCAGCAGTTACCCGACTGTGACTAGCGGGTCCTACAATGAGCAGTTCTTC. Protein product: CASSYPTVTSGSYNEQFF.

This sequence joins TRBV7-6 and TRBJ2-1, with TRBD2 as a possible D gene (6 bases). The V end was cut by 4 bases, the J end by 8 bases, with 18 bases between. This CDR3 is built from 15 residues. In germline, CDR1 is SGHVS, CDR2 FNYEAQ. CDR3 region: CASSSREYRFDEQFF. CDR3 sequence (DNA): TGTGCCAGCAGCTCCCGGGAGTATAGGTTCGATGAGCAGTTCTTC.

The V call is TRBV6-1, the J call TRBJ2-7; 13 bases agree with TRBD2. CDR3 length: 14 amino acids. Germline V gives CDR1 MNHNS, CDR2 SASEGT. The ends lost 5 bases at V and 6 bases at J; junction bases unmatched: 4. The chain's CDR3 is CASSRTSGSVEQYF. The DNA of the CDR3 is TGTGCCAGCAGTCGGACTAGCGGGAGTGTCGAGCAGTACTTC.

This clonotype appeared many times. CDR3 in DNA: TGCAGCACTGGAGGGGGCGGTACGCTTACCCAGTACTTC. It is translated as CSTGGGGTLTQYF. The chain recombines TRBV20-1 with TRBJ2-5, with a possible D match to TRBD1 (7 bases). The CDR3 has 13 amino acids. The germline CDR1 and CDR2 sequences are DFQATT and SNEGSKA (reference sequence).

The chain is built from TRBV3-1 and TRBJ2-4; maybe TRBD2 (5 bases). With 0 bases removed from V and 0 bases from J, the gap between germline ends came to 6 bases. CDR1 is LGHDT, CDR2 YNNKEL, per germline (reference sequence). This CDR3 is 15 amino acids long. CDR3 nucleotides: TGTGCCAGCAGCCAAGACGGGGTAGCCAAAAACATTCAGTACTTC. Amino acid sequence: CASSQDGVAKNIQYF.

V gene TRBV19 combines with J gene TRBJ2-1; D perhaps matches TRBD1 (6 bases). Germline V gives CDR1 LNHDA, CDR2 SQIVND (reference sequence). The CDR3 is 15 residues long. Trimming removed 7 bases from V and 4 bases from J, with 17 bases in between. The CDR3 bases are TGTGCCAGTACCCAAGGGGCCAGGGGTTACAATGAGCAGTTCTTC. Translated: CASTQGARGYNEQFF.

The chain is built from TRBV10-1 and TRBJ1-1; tentatively, D is TRBD1 (6 bases). The CDR3 is made up of 13 amino acids. From germline, CDR1 is WNHNN and CDR2 SYGVQD (reference sequence). Trimming stripped 4 bases from V and 4 bases from J, with 10 bases between. Here the CDR3 DNA reads TGCGCCAGCAGTGGGACAGTGGGCACTGAAGCTTTCTTT. The encoded protein is CASSGTVGTEAFF.